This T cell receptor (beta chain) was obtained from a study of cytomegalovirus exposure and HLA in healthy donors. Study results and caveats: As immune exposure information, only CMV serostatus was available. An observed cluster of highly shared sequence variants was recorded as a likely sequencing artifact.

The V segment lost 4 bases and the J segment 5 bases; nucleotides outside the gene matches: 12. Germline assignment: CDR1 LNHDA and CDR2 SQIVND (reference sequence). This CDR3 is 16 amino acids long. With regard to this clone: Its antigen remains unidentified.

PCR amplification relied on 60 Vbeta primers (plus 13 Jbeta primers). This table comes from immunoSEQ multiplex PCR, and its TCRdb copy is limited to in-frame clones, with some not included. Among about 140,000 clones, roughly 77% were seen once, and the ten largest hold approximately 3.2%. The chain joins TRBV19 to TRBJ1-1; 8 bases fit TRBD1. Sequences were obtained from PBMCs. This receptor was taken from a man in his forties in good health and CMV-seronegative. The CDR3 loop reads CASSTAGGTMGTEAFF. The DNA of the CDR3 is TGTGCCAGTAGTACGGCAGGGGGCACGATGGGGACTGAAGCTTTCTTT.